Given below is one TCR beta chain in context. Its target is unknown. Healthy donors had no documented immune events, such as infections, while sampled. The data were obtained in a study of identifying expanded T cells in peripheral blood. Study results and caveats: Variance in clone template counts between roughly two-week samples significantly increased with total template count across all healthy donors. Differentially abundant clones: roughly 1.3 between replicates, about 17 at two to three weeks, 19 to 20 at four.

Sequencing was performed with immunoSEQ multiplex PCR; in TCRdb, only in-frame clones are kept and a portion is missing. This sample has approximately 120,000 clones, with approximately 90% found just once. The source is a person aged 18 to 70 in good health. The material sequenced was blood.

As DNA, the CDR3 is TGCGCCAGCAGCTTTGGCGGTTGGAACACTGAAGCTTTCTTT. Its protein product is CASSFGGWNTEAFF. The chain joins TRBV5-1 to TRBJ1-1; D ambiguous. The germline V gene has CDR1 SGHRS and CDR2 YFSETQ. This CDR3 contains 14 residues. V gave up 2 bases and J gave up 1 base, with 9 bases separating them.